This T cell receptor beta chain was sequenced for a study of blood T cell repertoires in COVID-19. Libraries were prepared by immunoSEQ multiplex PCR; TCRdb keeps only in-frame clonotypes and omits some of them. The table lists approximately 49,000 clones, less than 85% of them singletons, with more than 2.5% in the top ten. This TCR was recovered from a man aged 50 to 59 with acute or convalescent COVID-19. The source material was peripheral blood.

The CDR3: CASSGDLNQPQHF. In DNA, the CDR3 is TGTGCCAGTAGCGGGGATCTGAATCAGCCCCAGCATTTT. The rearrangement joins TRBV19 to TRBJ1-5; D remains ambiguous. Between the trimmed V and J ends, which lost 6 bases and 4 bases, there was a span of 10 bases. This CDR3 region has 13 residues. Germline V gene data show CDR1 as LNHDA and CDR2 as SQIVND (reference sequence).